The next 29 T cell receptor beta chains were all read from a single sample in a study of T cell clones after liver transplantation. Repertoires were generated with immunoSEQ multiplex PCR, while TCRdb's copy carries only in-frame clones and drops some. The table includes around 35,000 clones, about 93% detected once. Here the sequenced sample was CD8+ T cells from blood, taken 12 months after liver transplant. Every receptor here comes from a human patient who received a liver transplant. Some T cells may be transferred from the graft donor.

The chain combines TRBV13 with TRBJ1-2; D might be TRBD1 (5 bases). Trimming took 1 base from V and 0 from J, leaving 6 bases between them. This CDR3 is 14 amino acids long. Germline V lookup: CDR1 PRHDT, CDR2 FYEKMQ (reference sequence). The CDR3 DNA reads TGTGCCAGCAGCTTAGCACAGGCTAACTATGGCTACACCTTC. Translation: CASSLAQANYGYTF.

This clone was observed a single time. The chain is built from TRBV21-1 and TRBJ2-7; no check of the table's D call, TRBD2, against the DNA was made. TRBV21-1 is an annotated pseudogene. This CDR3 region has 20 residues. CDR3 sequence: CASTRKSITRLAGGSYEQYF. As DNA, the CDR3 is TGTGCCAGCACGCGGAAAAGCATTACGCGACTAGCGGGAGGTTCCTACGAGCAGTACTTC.

The genes are TRBV29-1 and TRBJ1-1, with a possible D match to TRBD1 (5 bases). The CDR3 totals 12 residues. Germline V gene sequence: CDR1 SQVTM, CDR2 ANQGSEA. The ends were cut back, 6 bases at V and 3 bases at J, with 11 bases in the middle. In DNA, the CDR3 is TGCAGCGTCTGGGGCCGCTACACTGAAGCTTTCTTT. Its protein is CSVWGRYTEAFF.

V and J are TRBV7-9 and TRBJ2-3, with 8 bases matching TRBD1. Per germline, CDR1 SEHNR and CDR2 FQNEAQ (reference sequence). The J segment lost 5 bases and the V segment lost 4 bases, leaving 14 bases of the junction unmatched. The CDR3 spans 17 residues. CDR3 region: CASSSPGQGRLGDTQYF. The CDR3 DNA is TGTGCCAGCAGCTCTCCTGGACAGGGCCGCCTGGGAGATACGCAGTATTTT. Supplemented by reference TRBV7-9 and TRBJ2-3, the full variable domain reads DTGVSQNPRHKITKRGQNVTFRCDPISEHNRLYWYRQTLGQGPEFLTYFQNEAQLEKSRLLSDRFSAERPKGSFSTLEIQRTEQGDSAMYLCASSSPGQGRLGDTQYFGPGTRLTVL.

The rearrangement uses TRBV30 and TRBJ2-1; 9 bases match TRBD1. The trim removed 1 base at V and 1 base at J, leaving 2 bases unmatched. Germline values: CDR1 GTSNPN, CDR2 SVGIG (reference sequence). The CDR3 length is 15 residues. CDR3 amino acids: CAWSGDRVSYNEQFF. CDR3 sequence (DNA): TGTGCCTGGAGTGGGGACAGGGTATCCTACAATGAGCAGTTCTTC.

This chain joins TRBV5-1 and TRBJ1-3, with D maybe TRBD1 (6 bases). Trimming stripped 4 bases from V and 2 bases from J, with 13 bases between. The CDR3 consists of 15 residues. Germline CDR1 reads SGHRS; CDR2 reads YFSETQ. The CDR3 reads CASSPTGTAGNTIYF. CDR3 DNA sequence: TGCGCCAGCAGCCCAACAGGGACCGCTGGAAACACCATATATTTT.

The chain is built from TRBV6-5 and TRBJ2-5, with 11 positions matching TRBD1. The CDR3 spans 13 residues. Germline CDR1 and CDR2: MNHEY and SVGAGI. V trimming: 6 bases; J trimming: 7 bases; junction bases outside the gene matches: 4. As DNA, the CDR3 is TGTGCCAGCAGGGGACAGGGGGTAGCGACCCAGTACTTC. This sequence encodes CASRGQGVATQYF.

The chain employs TRBV7-9 and TRBJ2-5; a possible D gene is TRBD1 (6 bases). The CDR3 is 14 amino acids. Germline CDR1 SEHNR, CDR2 FQNEAQ (reference sequence). With 1 base removed from V and 2 bases from J, the gap between germline ends came to 8 bases. CDR3 loop: CASSLDRDQETQYF. CDR3 DNA sequence: TGTGCCAGCAGCTTAGACAGGGATCAAGAGACCCAGTACTTC.

The chain recombines TRBV10-1 with TRBJ1-1; D is perhaps TRBD1 (5 bases). This CDR3 is built from 13 residues. V was clipped by 2 bases and J by 5 bases, with 9 bases between them. Germline V gene lookup returns CDR1 WNHNN and CDR2 SYGVQD (reference sequence). The DNA of the CDR3 is TGCGCCAGCAGTGAGGTGGGGACGACTGAAGCTTTCTTT. Its translation is CASSEVGTTEAFF.

The V and J genes are TRBV7-8 and TRBJ1-3, with unresolved D. The CDR3 consists of 15 residues. Germline CDR1 and CDR2: SGHVS and FQNEAQ. V lost 5 bases and J 0 bases, leaving 11 bases between the germline ends. This CDR3 reads CASSLVGYSGNTIYF. In DNA, the CDR3 is TGTGCCAGCAGCCTGGTGGGGTACTCTGGAAACACCATATATTTT.

The genes are TRBV9 and TRBJ2-2; the D gene could be TRBD1 or TRBD2 (5 bases each). Trimming stripped 3 bases from V and 2 bases from J, with 11 bases between. Germline CDR1 and CDR2: SGDLS and YYNGEE. There are 15 residues in the CDR3. The CDR3 spells CASSDWDLNTGELFF. The CDR3 DNA follows: TGTGCCAGCAGCGACTGGGACCTAAACACCGGGGAGCTGTTTTTT.

This chain joins TRBV27 and TRBJ2-7, with 10 bases fitting TRBD1. The CDR3 runs 14 residues. In germline, CDR1 is MNHEY, CDR2 SMNVEV (reference sequence). The V gene end was trimmed by 5 bases and the J gene end by 4 bases; junction bases not matched to a gene: 5. In DNA, the CDR3 is TGTGCCAGCAGTGGGGGACAGGGGCTGTACGAGCAGTACTTC. Translating gives CASSGGQGLYEQYF.

V usage is TRBV15 and J usage is TRBJ1-1; 7 positions agree with TRBD1. CDR1 and CDR2 from the germline V gene are LNHNV and YYDKDF (reference sequence). Germline trimming cut 0 bases from V and 11 bases from J; bases unmatched to any gene: 9. The CDR3 has 14 amino acids. The CDR3 coding sequence is TGTGCCACCAGCAGAGAGGGGGAGGGGGCGCACGCTTTCTTT. Amino acids: CATSREGEGAHAFF.

The genes are TRBV27 and TRBJ1-3, with 7 bases lining up with TRBD1. With V trimmed by 5 bases and J by 4 bases, 5 bases remained unmatched. The CDR3 is made up of 14 amino acids. CDR1 is MNHEY, CDR2 SMNVEV, per germline (reference sequence). The CDR3 reads CASSLRGMGNTIYF. In nucleotides, the CDR3 is TGTGCCAGCAGTCTCAGGGGGATGGGAAACACCATATATTTT.

The V call is TRBV10-3, the J call TRBJ2-1, with TRBD2 matching 14 bases. V dropped 3 bases and J dropped 10; count of bases not matched to a gene: 20. From germline, CDR1 is ENHRY and CDR2 SYGVKD. This CDR3 is built from 20 residues. CDR3 DNA sequence: TGTGCCATCAGTGATTACGGCCGGACAGGGATTGGACTAGCGGGAGGCGAGCAGTTCTTC. This translates into CAISDYGRTGIGLAGGEQFF.

The genes are TRBV4-3 and TRBJ2-3; 9 nucleotides line up with TRBD2. Germline CDR1 reads LGHNA; CDR2 reads YSLEER. Trimming cost V 1 base and J 2 bases; bases outside gene matches: 7. This CDR3 comprises 17 residues. CDR3 sequence: CASSQAPASGNTDTQYF. CDR3 in DNA: TGCGCCAGCAGCCAAGCCCCGGCTAGCGGGAACACAGATACGCAGTATTTT.

The chain is built from TRBV13 and TRBJ2-5; 10 bases are a match to TRBD2. V was pared by 5 bases and J by 5 bases, with 11 bases of the junction left unmatched. There are 16 residues in the CDR3. The V gene's germline CDR1 is PRHDT and CDR2 FYEKMQ (reference sequence). CDR3 coding DNA: TGTGCCAGCAGCGCCCAACTAGCGGGAAACGGGGAGACCCAGTACTTC. This encodes CASSAQLAGNGETQYF.

V is TRBV30 and J is TRBJ1-2; TRBD1 might be the D (5 bases). Germline lookup yields CDR1 GTSNPN and CDR2 SVGIG (reference sequence). This CDR3 comprises 16 residues. The germline V and J ends were trimmed by 4 bases and 6 bases, with 24 bases remaining between them. CDR3 residues: CAWTTRNGPGDDGYTF. In DNA form, the CDR3 reads TGTGCCTGGACCACACGGAATGGTCCGGGGGACGATGGCTACACCTTC. The variable domain in full, with the rest retrieved from reference TRBV30 and TRBJ1-2, is SQTIHQWPATLVQPVGSPLSLECTVEGTSNPNLYWYRQAAGRGLQLLFYSVGIGQISSEVPQNLSASRPQDRQFILSSKKLLLSDSGFYLCAWTTRNGPGDDGYTFGSGTRLTVV.

The rearrangement joins TRBV5-6 to TRBJ2-3; 7 nucleotides match TRBD2. From germline, CDR1 is SGHDT and CDR2 YYEEEE. The length of the CDR3 is 15 residues. With 5 bases clipped from V and 2 bases from J, the junction kept 8 bases outside the gene matches. CDR3: CASREKGTNTDTQYF. DNA of the CDR3: TGTGCCAGCAGAGAAAAGGGGACTAACACAGATACGCAGTATTTT.

The chain joins TRBV7-9 to TRBJ2-6; possible D gene TRBD1, 6 bases. V lost 1 base to trimming and J lost 0 bases, with 10 bases between them. The germline V gene has CDR1 SEHNR and CDR2 FQNEAQ (reference sequence). The CDR3 runs 17 residues. The CDR3 sequence is CASSLVDRLSGANVLTF. As DNA, the CDR3 is TGTGCCAGCAGCTTAGTGGACAGACTCTCTGGGGCCAACGTCCTGACTTTC.

The chain uses TRBV10-2 and TRBJ2-1; the match to TRBD2 covers 12 bases. The V segment lost 6 bases and the J segment 7 bases; nucleotides outside the gene matches: 4. The CDR3 runs to 14 residues. Germline lookup yields CDR1 WSHSY and CDR2 SAAADI. The CDR3 sequence is CASSEGLAGNEQFF. In DNA, the CDR3 is TGCGCCAGCAGCGAAGGACTAGCGGGAAATGAGCAGTTCTTC.

Only one count was recorded for this clone. The chain is built from TRBV4-3 and TRBJ2-3, with D unresolved. The CDR3 runs 13 residues. Trimming took 1 base from V and 1 from J, leaving 3 bases between them. Germline CDR1 is LGHNA and CDR2 is YSLEER. CDR3 sequence: CASSQVRTDTQYF. CDR3 nucleotide sequence: TGCGCCAGCAGCCAAGTTCGCACAGATACGCAGTATTTT.

This chain links TRBV28 with TRBJ2-7, with D perhaps given as TRBD1 or TRBD2 (6 bases each). The CDR3 is 13 amino acids. CDR1 MDHEN and CDR2 SYDVKM come from the germline V gene. V was clipped by 6 bases and J by 2 bases, with 11 bases between them. Here the CDR3 DNA reads TGTGCCAGCAGCCATAGGGGGGCCTACGAGCAGTACTTC. Protein product: CASSHRGAYEQYF.

The chain uses TRBV12-5 and TRBJ2-7; 7 positions match TRBD1. Germline V gene data show CDR1 as LGHNT and CDR2 as FRNRAP. With V trimmed by 2 bases and J by 0 bases, 1 base remained unmatched. The CDR3 is 14 amino acids. Here the CDR3 DNA reads TGTGCTAGTGGTTTGCGGGACAGCTCCTACGAGCAGTACTTC. Encoded protein: CASGLRDSSYEQYF. The full variable domain, with the rest looked up from reference TRBV12-5 and TRBJ2-7, is DARVTQTPRHKVTEMGQEVTMRCQPILGHNTVFWYRQTMMQGLELLAYFRNRAPLDDSGMPKDRFSAEMPDATLATLKIQPSEPRDSAVYFCASGLRDSSYEQYFGPGTRLTVT.

V gene TRBV7-9 combines with J gene TRBJ1-2; D is ambiguous. The ends were cut back, 2 bases at V and 4 bases at J, with 2 bases in the middle. This CDR3 has 11 amino acids. CDR1 is SEHNR and CDR2 is FQNEAQ in the germline V gene (reference sequence). CDR3 in amino acids: CASSLSYGYTF. The DNA of the CDR3 is TGTGCCAGCAGCTTATCCTATGGCTACACCTTC.

The chain combines TRBV27 with TRBJ2-1; D is ambiguous. Germline V gene sequence: CDR1 MNHEY, CDR2 SMNVEV (reference sequence). The CDR3 covers 14 residues. V lost 2 bases and J lost 0, with 5 bases in between. In DNA, the CDR3 is TGTGCCAGCAGTTTAGCGGTCTCCTACAATGAGCAGTTCTTC. Translated, it gives CASSLAVSYNEQFF.

V is TRBV11-2 and J is TRBJ2-1, with 12 positions matching TRBD2. J lost 5 bases, V lost 1 base, and 12 bases had no gene match. This CDR3 has 19 amino acids. The germline gives CDR1 SGHAT, CDR2 FQNNGV. CDR3 in DNA: TGTGCCAGCAGCTTAGGGGTCGCGGGAACTAGCGGGAGGCACAATGAGCAGTTCTTC. This sequence encodes CASSLGVAGTSGRHNEQFF.

This sequence joins TRBV19 and TRBJ1-5; 9 nucleotides line up with TRBD1. CDR3 length equals 17 residues. Germline V lookup: CDR1 LNHDA, CDR2 SQIVND (reference sequence). After removal of 2 bases from V and 7 bases from J, the junction contained 12 bases not matched to a gene. The CDR3 is CASSIRARDRDKQPQHF. The CDR3, as DNA: TGTGCCAGTAGTATAAGGGCGCGGGACAGGGATAAGCAGCCCCAGCATTTT.

The chain combines TRBV7-8 with TRBJ2-3; D is unresolved. CDR1 and CDR2 (germline): SGHVS, FQNEAQ. The CDR3 loop spans 13 amino acids. V was trimmed by 2 bases and J by 2 bases, leaving 5 bases between them. CDR3 DNA: TGTGCCAGCAGCTTAATTACCACAGATACGCAGTATTTT. Its protein is CASSLITTDTQYF.